The T cell receptor beta chain described here comes from a study of patients and donors after allogeneic stem cell transplantation. TCRdb called the RT-PCR reads again in MiXCR, with one record for every CDR3 protein. This table has over 400,000 distinct CDR3 sequences, around 15% appearing once. The source is a human donor who was either an allogeneic HSCT recipient or a stem cell or donor lymphocyte infusion donor (not recorded which). It is not recorded whose cells these are; they may come from a transplant donor. Sequenced input: blood, either unsorted or a sorted T cell fraction (not recorded which).

CDR3 in DNA: TGTGCCAGCAGTCCGGTGGGGCGGCCCGTCTACGAGCAGTACTTC. Residues: CASSPVGRPVYEQYF. The V gene is TRBV6-1, the J gene TRBJ2-7; perhaps TRBD1 as D (5 bases). V lost 5 bases to trimming and J lost 3 bases, with 17 bases between them. The germline V gene encodes CDR1 MNHNS and CDR2 SASEGT. The CDR3 length is 15 residues.